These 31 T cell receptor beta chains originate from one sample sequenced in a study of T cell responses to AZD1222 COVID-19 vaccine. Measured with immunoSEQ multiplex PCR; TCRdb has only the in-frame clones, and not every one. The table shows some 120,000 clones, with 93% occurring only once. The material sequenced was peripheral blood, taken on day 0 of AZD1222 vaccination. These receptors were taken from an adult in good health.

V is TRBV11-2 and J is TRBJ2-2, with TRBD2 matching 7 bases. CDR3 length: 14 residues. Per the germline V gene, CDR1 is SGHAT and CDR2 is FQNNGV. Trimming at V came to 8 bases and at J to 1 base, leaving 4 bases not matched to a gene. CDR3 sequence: CASPGGGNTGELFF. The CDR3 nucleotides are TGTGCCAGCCCGGGGGGAGGGAACACCGGGGAGCTGTTTTTT.

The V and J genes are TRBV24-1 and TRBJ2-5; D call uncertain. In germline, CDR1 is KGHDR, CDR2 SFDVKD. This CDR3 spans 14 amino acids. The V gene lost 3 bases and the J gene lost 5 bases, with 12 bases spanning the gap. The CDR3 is CATSDMQGQETQYF. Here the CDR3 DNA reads TGTGCCACCAGTGATATGCAAGGGCAGGAGACCCAGTACTTC.

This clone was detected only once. DNA of the CDR3: TGTGCCAGCAGTTATCGGCCAGGGCACTATGGCTACACCTTC. It is translated as CASSYRPGHYGYTF. The rearrangement joins TRBV6-2 or TRBV6-3 to TRBJ1-2, with D perhaps matching TRBD1 (5 bases). CDR1 is MNHEY, CDR2 SVGEGT, per germline. CDR3 length: 14 residues. Trimming shortened V by 3 bases and J by 3 bases, and 11 bases separated the two germline ends.

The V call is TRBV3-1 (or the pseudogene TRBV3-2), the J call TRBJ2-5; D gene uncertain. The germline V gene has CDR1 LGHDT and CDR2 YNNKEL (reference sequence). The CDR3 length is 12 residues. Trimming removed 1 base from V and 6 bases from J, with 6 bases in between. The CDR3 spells CASSQVGKTQYF. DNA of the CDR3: TGTGCCAGCAGCCAAGTGGGCAAGACCCAGTACTTC.

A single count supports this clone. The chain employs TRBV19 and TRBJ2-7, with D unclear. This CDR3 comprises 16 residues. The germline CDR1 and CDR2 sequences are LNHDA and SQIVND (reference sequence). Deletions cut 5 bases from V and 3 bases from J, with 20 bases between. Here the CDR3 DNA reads TGTGCCAGTAGTTTTCGACCGGGTCCTGGGGTCTACGAGCAGTACTTC. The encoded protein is CASSFRPGPGVYEQYF.

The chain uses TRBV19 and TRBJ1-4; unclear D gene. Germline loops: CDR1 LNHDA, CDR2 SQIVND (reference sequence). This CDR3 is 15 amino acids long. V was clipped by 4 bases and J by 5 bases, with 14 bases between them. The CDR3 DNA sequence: TGTGCCAGTAGTACCGGCAGACACCAGAATGAAAAACTGTTTTTT. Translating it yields CASSTGRHQNEKLFF. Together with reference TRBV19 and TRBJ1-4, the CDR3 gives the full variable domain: DGGITQSPKYLFRKEGQNVTLSCEQNLNHDAMYWYRQDPGQGLRLIYYSQIVNDFQKGDIAEGYSVSREKKESFPLTVTSAQKNPTAFYLCASSTGRHQNEKLFFGSGTQLSVL.

The CDR3 sequence: CAWRGGFDRPSPLHF. The DNA for the CDR3 is TGTGCCTGGAGGGGGGGGTTTGATAGGCCATCACCCCTCCACTTT. V is TRBV30 and J is TRBJ1-6; TRBD1 might be the D (5 bases). CDR1 and CDR2 (germline): GTSNPN, SVGIG (reference sequence). The CDR3 covers 15 residues. V gave up 3 bases and J gave up 10 bases, with 19 bases separating them. Variable domain in full (rest from reference TRBV30 and TRBJ1-6): SQTIHQWPATLVQPVGSPLSLECTVEGTSNPNLYWYRQAAGRGLQLLFYSVGIGQISSEVPQNLSASRPQDRQFILSSKKLLLSDSGFYLCAWRGGFDRPSPLHFGNGTRLTVT.

The CDR3 DNA reads TGTGCCAGCACCCCCTGGGGGGCGCACATTCAGTACTTC. Amino acids: CASTPWGAHIQYF. The chain links TRBV27 to TRBJ2-4; D possibly matches TRBD1 or TRBD2 (6 bases each). From germline, CDR1 is MNHEY and CDR2 SMNVEV (reference sequence). The CDR3 is made up of 13 amino acids. Trimming pared 7 bases from V and 8 bases from J, leaving 15 bases between.

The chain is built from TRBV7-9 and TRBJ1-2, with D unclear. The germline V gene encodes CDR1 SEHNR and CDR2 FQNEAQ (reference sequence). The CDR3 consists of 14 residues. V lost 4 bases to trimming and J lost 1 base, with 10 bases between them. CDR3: CASSSEGVNYGYTF. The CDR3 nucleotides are TGTGCCAGCAGCTCCGAAGGAGTTAACTATGGCTACACCTTC.

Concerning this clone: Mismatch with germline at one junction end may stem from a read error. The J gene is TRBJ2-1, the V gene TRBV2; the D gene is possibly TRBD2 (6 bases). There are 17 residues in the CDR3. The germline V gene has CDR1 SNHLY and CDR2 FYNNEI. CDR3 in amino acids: CASREDPGLPFYNEQFF. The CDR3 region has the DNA TGTGCCAGCAGGGAAGACCCGGGACTTCCCTTCTACAATGAGCAGTTCTTC. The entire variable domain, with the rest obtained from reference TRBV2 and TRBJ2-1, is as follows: EPEVTQTPSHQVTQMGQEVILRCVPISNHLYFYWYRQILGQKVEFLVSFYNNEISEKSEIFDDQFSVERPDGSNFTLKIRSTKLEDSAMYFCASREDPGLPFYNEQFFGPGTRLTVL.

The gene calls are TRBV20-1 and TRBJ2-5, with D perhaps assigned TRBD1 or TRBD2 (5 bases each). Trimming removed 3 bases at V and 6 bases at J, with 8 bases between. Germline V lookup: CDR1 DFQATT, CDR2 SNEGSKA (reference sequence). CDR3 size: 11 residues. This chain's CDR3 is CSASEGQTQYF. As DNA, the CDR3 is TGCAGTGCTAGTGAGGGGCAGACCCAGTACTTC.

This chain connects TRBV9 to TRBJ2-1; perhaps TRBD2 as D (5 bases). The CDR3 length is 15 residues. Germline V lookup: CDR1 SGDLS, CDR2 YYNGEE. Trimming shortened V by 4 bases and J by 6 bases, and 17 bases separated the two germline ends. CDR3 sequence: CASSLGGRSVNEQFF. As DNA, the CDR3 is TGTGCCAGCAGCCTCGGAGGCAGGAGCGTCAATGAGCAGTTCTTC.

CDR3 residues: CSANVVLYNEQFF. DNA for the CDR3: TGCAGCGCCAATGTGGTATTATACAATGAGCAGTTCTTC. The rearrangement joins TRBV29-1 to TRBJ2-1, with D uncertain. CDR3 size: 13 residues. Trimming stripped 7 bases from V and 4 bases from J, with 14 bases between. The germline V gene encodes CDR1 SQVTM and CDR2 ANQGSEA.

The CDR3 region is CASSLTGTAVHFF. Here the CDR3 DNA reads TGTGCCAGCAGCCTAACGGGGACAGCAGTTCATTTCTTT. This sequence joins TRBV3-1 (or the pseudogene TRBV3-2) and TRBJ1-1; 7 bases agree with TRBD1. The CDR3 contains 13 residues. Germline CDR1 LGHDT, CDR2 YNNKEL (reference sequence). J gave up 13 bases and V 4 bases, and 12 bases lay outside the gene matches.

DNA for the CDR3: TGCGCCAGCCGAGAGGGGGCAACTAATGAAAAACTGTTTTTT. Translating it yields CASREGATNEKLFF. This chain connects TRBV5-1 to TRBJ1-4, with D perhaps matching TRBD1 (6 bases). Trimming pared 7 bases from V and 0 bases from J, leaving 10 bases between. From germline, CDR1 is SGHRS and CDR2 YFSETQ. The CDR3 is 14 residues long. Full variable domain (outside the CDR3, taken from reference TRBV5-1 and TRBJ1-4): KAGVTQTPRYLIKTRGQQVTLSCSPISGHRSVSWYQQTPGQGLQFLFEYFSETQRNKGNFPGRFSGRQFSNSRSEMNVSTLELGDSALYLCASREGATNEKLFFGSGTQLSVL.

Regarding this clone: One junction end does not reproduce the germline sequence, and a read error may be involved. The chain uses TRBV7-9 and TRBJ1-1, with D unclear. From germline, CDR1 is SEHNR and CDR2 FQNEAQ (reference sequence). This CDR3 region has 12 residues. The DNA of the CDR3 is TGTGCCAGCAGCTTAATTATAGGACGGCCGAGTTTT. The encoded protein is CASSLIIGRPSF.

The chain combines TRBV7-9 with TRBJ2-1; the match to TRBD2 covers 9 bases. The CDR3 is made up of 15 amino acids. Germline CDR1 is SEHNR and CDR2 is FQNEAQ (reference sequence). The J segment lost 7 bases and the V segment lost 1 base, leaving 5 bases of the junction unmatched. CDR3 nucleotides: TGTGCCAGCAGCTTAGGTAGCGGGAGATCTAATGAGCAGTTCTTC. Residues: CASSLGSGRSNEQFF.

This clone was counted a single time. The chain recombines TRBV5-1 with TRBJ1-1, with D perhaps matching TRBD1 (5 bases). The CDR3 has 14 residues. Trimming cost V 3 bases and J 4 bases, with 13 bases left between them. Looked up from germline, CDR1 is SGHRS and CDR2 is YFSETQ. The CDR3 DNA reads TGCGCCAGCAGCTCGGGACGGGGAGGCACTGAAGCTTTCTTT. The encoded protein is CASSSGRGGTEAFF.

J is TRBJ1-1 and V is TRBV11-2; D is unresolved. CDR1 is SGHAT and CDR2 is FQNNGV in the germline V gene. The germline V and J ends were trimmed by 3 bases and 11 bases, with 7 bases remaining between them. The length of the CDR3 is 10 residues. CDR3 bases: TGTGCCAGCAGCTTGGAAGTGGCTTTCTTT. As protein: CASSLEVAFF.

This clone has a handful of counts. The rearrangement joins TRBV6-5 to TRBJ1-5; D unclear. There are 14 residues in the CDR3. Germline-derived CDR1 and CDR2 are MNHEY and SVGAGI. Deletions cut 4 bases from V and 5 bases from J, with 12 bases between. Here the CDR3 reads CASSLRAGYQPQHF. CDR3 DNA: TGTGCCAGCAGTTTGAGGGCAGGATATCAGCCCCAGCATTTT.

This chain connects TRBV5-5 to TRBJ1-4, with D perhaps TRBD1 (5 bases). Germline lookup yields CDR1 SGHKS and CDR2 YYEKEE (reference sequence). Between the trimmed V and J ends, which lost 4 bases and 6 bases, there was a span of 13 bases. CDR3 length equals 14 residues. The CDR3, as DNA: TGTGCCAGCAGCGCTCGTCCGGGGGATGAAAAACTGTTTTTT. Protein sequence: CASSARPGDEKLFF.

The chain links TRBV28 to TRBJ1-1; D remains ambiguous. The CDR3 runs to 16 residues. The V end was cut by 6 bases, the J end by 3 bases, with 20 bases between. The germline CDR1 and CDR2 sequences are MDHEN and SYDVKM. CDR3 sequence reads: CASRPDTARLDTEAFF. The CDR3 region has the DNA TGTGCCAGCAGGCCCGACACGGCACGTTTAGACACTGAAGCTTTCTTT.

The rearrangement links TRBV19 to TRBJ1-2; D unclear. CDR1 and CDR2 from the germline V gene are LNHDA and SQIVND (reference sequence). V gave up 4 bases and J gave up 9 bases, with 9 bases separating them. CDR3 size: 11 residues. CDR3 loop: CASSSLVSYTF. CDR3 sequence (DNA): TGTGCCAGTAGTAGCCTGGTGAGCTACACCTTC.

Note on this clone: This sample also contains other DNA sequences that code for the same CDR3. The CDR3 protein is CASSWGGTGELFF. The CDR3 DNA reads TGTGCCAGCAGTTGGGGGGGGACCGGGGAGCTGTTTTTT. The chain combines TRBV27 with TRBJ2-2; 7 nucleotides align to TRBD2. Germline V lookup: CDR1 MNHEY, CDR2 SMNVEV (reference sequence). V lost 4 bases to trimming and J lost 5 bases; unmatched junction nucleotides: 1. The CDR3 length is 13 residues.

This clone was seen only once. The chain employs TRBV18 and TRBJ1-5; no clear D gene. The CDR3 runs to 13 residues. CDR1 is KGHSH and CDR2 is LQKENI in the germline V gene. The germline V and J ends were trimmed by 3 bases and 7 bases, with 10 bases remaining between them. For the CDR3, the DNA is TGTGCCAGCTCACCTGGGCCCCTCCAGCCCCAGCATTTT. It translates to CASSPGPLQPQHF. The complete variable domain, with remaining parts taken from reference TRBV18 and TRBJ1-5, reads NAGVMQNPRHLVRRRGQEARLRCSPMKGHSHVYWYRQLPEEGLKFMVYLQKENIIDESGMPKERFSAEFPKEGPSILRIQQVVRGDSAAYFCASSPGPLQPQHFGDGTRLSIL.

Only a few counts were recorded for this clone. The CDR3: CASGTGFAIYF. The DNA of the CDR3 is TGTGCCAGCGGGACAGGGTTCGCCATATATTTT. V is TRBV27 and J is TRBJ1-3, with 9 bases that match TRBD1. The V and J ends lost 8 bases and 11 bases, in that order; junction bases with no gene match: 4. The CDR3 length is 11 residues. Germline lookup yields CDR1 MNHEY and CDR2 SMNVEV (reference sequence).

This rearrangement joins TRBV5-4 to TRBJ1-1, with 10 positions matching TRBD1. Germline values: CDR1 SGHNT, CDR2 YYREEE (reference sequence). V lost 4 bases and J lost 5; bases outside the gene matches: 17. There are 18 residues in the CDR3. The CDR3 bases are TGTGCCAGCAGCCCTGTTCTCGGGACAGGGGTTCTTTGGACTGAAGCTTTCTTT. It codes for CASSPVLGTGVLWTEAFF.

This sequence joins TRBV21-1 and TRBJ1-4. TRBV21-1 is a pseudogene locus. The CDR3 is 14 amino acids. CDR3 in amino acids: CASSKPQYNEKLFF. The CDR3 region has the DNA TGTGCCAGCAGCAAGCCGCAATATAATGAAAAACTGTTTTTT.

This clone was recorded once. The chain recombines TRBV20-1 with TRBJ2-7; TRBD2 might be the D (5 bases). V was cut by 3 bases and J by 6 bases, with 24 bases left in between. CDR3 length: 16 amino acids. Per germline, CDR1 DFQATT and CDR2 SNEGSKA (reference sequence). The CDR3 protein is CSASRRRQRPVAEQYF. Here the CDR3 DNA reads TGCAGTGCTAGTAGGAGGAGGCAGAGGCCTGTGGCCGAGCAGTACTTC.

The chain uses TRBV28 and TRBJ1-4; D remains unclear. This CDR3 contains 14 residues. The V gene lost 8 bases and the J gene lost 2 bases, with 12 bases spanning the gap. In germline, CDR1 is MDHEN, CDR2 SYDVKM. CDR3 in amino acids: CASSLPMTNEKLFF. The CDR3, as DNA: TGTGCCAGCTCTCTGCCAATGACTAATGAAAAACTGTTTTTT.

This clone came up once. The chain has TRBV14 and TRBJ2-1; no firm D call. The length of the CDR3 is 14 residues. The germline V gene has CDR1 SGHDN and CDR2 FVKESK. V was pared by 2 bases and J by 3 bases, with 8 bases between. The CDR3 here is CASSQRPRYNEQFF. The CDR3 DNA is TGTGCCAGCAGCCAACGCCCGCGCTACAATGAGCAGTTCTTC. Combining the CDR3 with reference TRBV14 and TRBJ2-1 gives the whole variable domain EAGVTQFPSHSVIEKGQTVTLRCDPISGHDNLYWYRRVMGKEIKFLLHFVKESKQDESGMPNNRFLAERTGGTYSTLKVQPAELEDSGVYFCASSQRPRYNEQFFGPGTRLTVL.